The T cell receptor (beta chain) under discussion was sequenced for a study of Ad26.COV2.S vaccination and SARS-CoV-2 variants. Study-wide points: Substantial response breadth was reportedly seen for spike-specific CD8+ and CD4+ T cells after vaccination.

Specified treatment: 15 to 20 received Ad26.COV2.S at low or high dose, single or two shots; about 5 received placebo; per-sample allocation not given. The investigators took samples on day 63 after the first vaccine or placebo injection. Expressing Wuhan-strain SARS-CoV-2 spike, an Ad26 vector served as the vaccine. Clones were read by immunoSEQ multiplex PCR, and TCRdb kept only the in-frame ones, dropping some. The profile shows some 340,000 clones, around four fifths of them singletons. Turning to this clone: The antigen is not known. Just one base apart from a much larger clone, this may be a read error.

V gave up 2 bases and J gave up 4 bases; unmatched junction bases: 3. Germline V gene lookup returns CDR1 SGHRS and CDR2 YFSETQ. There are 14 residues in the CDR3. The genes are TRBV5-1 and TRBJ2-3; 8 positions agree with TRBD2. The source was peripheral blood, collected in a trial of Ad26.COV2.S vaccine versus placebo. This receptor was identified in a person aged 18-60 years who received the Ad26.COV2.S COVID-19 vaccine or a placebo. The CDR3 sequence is CASSLAGAPDTQYF. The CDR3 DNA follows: TGCGCCAGCAGCTTAGCGGGGGCCCCAGATACGCAGTATTTT.